Following are 10 T cell receptor beta chains from one sample sequenced in a study of blood T cell repertoires in COVID-19. The protocol was immunoSEQ multiplex PCR, while the TCRdb copy is restricted to in-frame clones and leaves out a portion. This table has 130,000 to 150,000 clones, roughly 80% appearing once. The sample consisted of peripheral blood. These receptors were taken from a human donor with acute or convalescent COVID-19. The donor label of this sample is uncertain.

V is TRBV30 and J is TRBJ2-3; 8 nucleotides align to TRBD2. The CDR3 totals 14 residues. Germline CDR1 and CDR2: GTSNPN and SVGIG (reference sequence). The V segment lost 6 bases and the J segment 2 bases; nucleotides outside the gene matches: 7. In nucleotides, the CDR3 is TGTGCCTGCTACGCGGGGGGAATCACAGATACGCAGTATTTT. Its translation: CACYAGGITDTQYF.

J is TRBJ2-1 and V is TRBV2; D possibly corresponds to TRBD1 (8 bases). CDR1 and CDR2 (germline): SNHLY, FYNNEI. Trimming took 6 bases from V and 7 from J, leaving 16 bases between them. The CDR3 is made up of 14 amino acids. The CDR3 here is CASSEDREGNEQFF. The CDR3 bases are TGTGCCAGCAGCGAGGACAGGGAGGGGAATGAGCAGTTCTTC.

V gene TRBV6-5 combines with J gene TRBJ1-2, with D hard to call. Germline V gene sequence: CDR1 MNHEY, CDR2 SVGAGI. The CDR3 is 14 residues long. V shed 0 bases and J shed 8 bases, with 13 bases lying between them. The CDR3 nucleotides read TGTGCCAGCAGTTACTCCGTCCCGGTTGAGGGCTACACCTTC. Protein sequence: CASSYSVPVEGYTF.

This clone was seen a few times. J is TRBJ1-1 and V is TRBV19, with TRBD1 identical over 7 bases. Trimming at V came to 4 bases and at J to 3 bases, leaving 2 bases not matched to a gene. Per germline, CDR1 LNHDA and CDR2 SQIVND (reference sequence). This CDR3 is 13 amino acids long. DNA for the CDR3: TGTGCCAGTAGTAGGGACAGACACACTGAAGCTTTCTTT. Its protein product is CASSRDRHTEAFF.

The chain carries TRBV6-5 and TRBJ2-3; 7 bases are a match to TRBD2. Germline lookup yields CDR1 MNHEY and CDR2 SVGAGI. J was trimmed by 4 bases and V by 5 bases; bases with no gene match: 3. There are 13 residues in the CDR3. The CDR3, as DNA: TGTGCCAGCAGTCCGGGGGGATCAGATACGCAGTATTTT. Its translation: CASSPGGSDTQYF.

The chain links TRBV7-8 to TRBJ1-2, with TRBD1 as a possible D gene (6 bases). The CDR3 loop spans 13 amino acids. CDR1 and CDR2 from the germline V gene are SGHVS and FQNEAQ. Trimming removed 5 bases at V and 3 bases at J, with 10 bases between. CDR3 loop: CASSRQEHYGYTF. The CDR3 DNA reads TGTGCCAGCAGCCGACAGGAACACTATGGCTACACCTTC.

This chain connects TRBV7-6 to TRBJ2-1; D unclear. The CDR3 is 13 amino acids. Trimming removed 5 bases at V and 8 bases at J, with 13 bases between. The V gene's germline CDR1 is SGHVS and CDR2 FNYEAQ. The CDR3 protein is CASSHRRGDEQFF. The DNA of the CDR3 is TGTGCCAGCAGCCACCGGAGAGGCGATGAGCAGTTCTTC. Drawing the rest from reference TRBV7-6 and TRBJ2-1, the complete variable domain is GAGVSQSPRYKVTKRGQDVALRCDPISGHVSLYWYRQALGQGPEFLTYFNYEAQQDKSGLPNDRFSAERPEGSISTLTIQRTEQRDSAMYRCASSHRRGDEQFFGPGTRLTVL.

The chain combines TRBV5-1 with TRBJ2-7; 9 bases line up with TRBD1. The CDR3 runs 14 residues. Losses at the gene ends were 4 bases for V and 4 bases for J; bases not matched to a gene: 6. Germline V gene data show CDR1 as SGHRS and CDR2 as YFSETQ. In nucleotides, the CDR3 is TGCGCCAGCAGCACTGGGACAGGGAAGTACGAGCAGTACTTC. The encoded protein is CASSTGTGKYEQYF.

The chain has TRBV19 and TRBJ2-7; D is unresolved. Germline CDR1 LNHDA, CDR2 SQIVND (reference sequence). V lost 0 bases, J lost 0 bases, and 6 bases lay in between. This CDR3 is built from 14 residues. The DNA for the CDR3 is TGTGCCAGTAGTATAGAGGCGGCCTCCTACGAGCAGTACTTC. It translates to CASSIEAASYEQYF.

A few counts support this clone. Other nucleotide sequences from this sample produce the same CDR3. This rearrangement joins TRBV30 to TRBJ2-2; the D gene is possibly TRBD2 (5 bases). Trimming shortened V by 2 bases and J by 1 base, and 8 bases separated the two germline ends. The CDR3 extends over 14 amino acids. Germline lookup yields CDR1 GTSNPN and CDR2 SVGIG (reference sequence). The CDR3 DNA is TGTGCCTGGAGTTCGGGATTGAACACCGGGGAGCTGTTTTTT. Protein: CAWSSGLNTGELFF.